This TCR beta chain was sequenced during a study of T-cell reconstitution after alpha-beta-depleted transplantation in children. Study-wide findings and caveats: The study reportedly traced alpha-beta T cells about two months after transplant to several hundred expanded graft clones. By one year post-transplant, T-cell counts and diversity largely arose from T cells that were newly produced. At day 60, the high TCRbeta diversity found in some patients originated from recipient T cells and thymic progenitors that had survived.

V lost 8 bases to trimming and J lost 4 bases, with 10 bases between them. The CDR3 runs 12 residues. Germline V gives CDR1 MDHEN, CDR2 SYDVKM. The TCRbeta library incorporated unique molecular identifiers. TCRdb itself ran the PCR reads through MiXCR, one entry per CDR3 protein. The repertoire consists of under 750,000 distinct CDR3 sequences, with around 23% occurring once and the leading ten covering approximately 14%. Remarks on this clonotype: What it binds is unknown.

The specimen comprised PBMCs, mostly from graft donor cells, sampled 360 days after TCRalphabeta/CD19-depleted stem cell transplant. The receptor comes from a boy in the first two years of life who had a stem cell transplant for acute myeloid leukemia, so the T cells may come from the graft donor. J is TRBJ2-3 and V is TRBV28; D is undetermined. The CDR3 nucleotides read TGTGCCAGCCTAGGTTTGGCAGATACGCAGTATTTT. This translates into CASLGLADTQYF.